A single sample gave rise to the 9 T cell receptor beta chains below, sequenced in a study of shared clonotypes between healthy human individuals. Using immunoSEQ multiplex PCR, the repertoire was profiled, and TCRdb retains in-frame clones only, with some absent. Of approximately 500,000 clones in the sample, almost 80% were seen once. The sample consisted of PBMCs. The receptors stem from a woman in her thirties or forties in good health. Some clones in this sample may be carry-over from other donors' samples.

The chain is built from TRBV5-1 and TRBJ1-2; D is ambiguous. The ends were cut back, 0 bases at V and 5 bases at J, with 11 bases in the middle. The length of the CDR3 is 14 residues. Germline V lookup: CDR1 SGHRS, CDR2 YFSETQ. The CDR3 spells CASSLEVNNYGYTF. As DNA, the CDR3 is TGCGCCAGCAGCTTGGAGGTCAACAATTATGGCTACACCTTC.

The V and J genes are TRBV19 and TRBJ1-5; the match to TRBD1 covers 9 bases. V lost 6 bases to trimming and J lost 4 bases; unmatched junction nucleotides: 10. Germline loops: CDR1 LNHDA, CDR2 SQIVND (reference sequence). The CDR3 is 16 residues long. This CDR3 is CASSRFGDRANQPQHF. CDR3 nucleotide sequence: TGTGCCAGTAGCCGGTTCGGGGACAGGGCGAATCAGCCCCAGCATTTT. Together with reference TRBV19 and TRBJ1-5, the CDR3 gives the full variable domain: DGGITQSPKYLFRKEGQNVTLSCEQNLNHDAMYWYRQDPGQGLRLIYYSQIVNDFQKGDIAEGYSVSREKKESFPLTVTSAQKNPTAFYLCASSRFGDRANQPQHFGDGTRLSIL.

The genes are TRBV27 and TRBJ2-5; the D call may be TRBD1 or TRBD2 (5 bases each). The V and J ends lost 3 bases and 1 base respectively, with 9 bases between them. Germline assignment: CDR1 MNHEY and CDR2 SMNVEV (reference sequence). The CDR3 spans 14 residues. CDR3 sequence (DNA): TGTGCCAGCAGTTTTTCGGGGCGCCAAGAGACCCAGTACTTC. Translated, it gives CASSFSGRQETQYF.

This sequence joins TRBV4-3 and TRBJ2-7; unclear D gene. V dropped 4 bases and J dropped 0 bases, with 10 bases sitting between them. Germline CDR1 and CDR2: LGHNA and YSLEER. The CDR3 is made up of 14 amino acids. The CDR3: CASSPWAGSYEQYF. DNA of the CDR3: TGCGCCAGCAGCCCCTGGGCCGGCTCCTACGAGCAGTACTTC.

The rearrangement joins TRBV28 to TRBJ2-2; a weak D match, TRBD1 (5 bases). CDR1 is MDHEN, CDR2 SYDVKM, per germline. V was clipped by 3 bases and J by 0 bases, with 8 bases between them. The CDR3 spans 15 residues. DNA of the CDR3: TGTGCCAGCAGTTTGGCAGGGACGAACACCGGGGAGCTGTTTTTT. The encoded protein is CASSLAGTNTGELFF.

The V gene is TRBV4-2, the J gene TRBJ1-3, with D hard to call. Germline V gives CDR1 LGHNA, CDR2 YNFKEQ. V lost 0 bases to trimming and J lost 0 bases, with 9 bases between them. The CDR3 covers 16 residues. The CDR3 reads CASSQESQASGNTIYF. The DNA of the CDR3 is TGTGCCAGCAGCCAAGAAAGCCAAGCCTCTGGAAACACCATATATTTT.

The genes are TRBV7-2 and TRBJ2-5, with 9 bases fitting TRBD2. CDR3 size: 14 residues. CDR1 SGHTA and CDR2 FQGNSA come from the germline V gene. Trimming removed 7 bases from V and 11 bases from J; junction bases left unmatched: 14. CDR3 in amino acids: CASTWASGTREQYF. The DNA of the CDR3 is TGTGCCAGCACGTGGGCTAGCGGGACTCGGGAGCAGTACTTC.

As regards this clone: This specimen includes other DNA sequences encoding the same CDR3. This rearrangement joins TRBV9 to TRBJ2-5, with TRBD2 identical over 9 bases. The V gene end was trimmed by 0 bases and the J gene end by 2 bases; junction bases not matched to a gene: 5. CDR1 is SGDLS and CDR2 is YYNGEE in the germline V gene. This CDR3 is built from 16 residues. The CDR3 DNA reads TGTGCCAGCAGCGTAGGGGCGGGAGGGTCACAAGAGACCCAGTACTTC. Amino acid sequence: CASSVGAGGSQETQYF.

The rearrangement joins TRBV5-4 to TRBJ2-3; 11 nucleotides align to TRBD1. The V segment lost 5 bases and the J segment 3 bases; nucleotides outside the gene matches: 14. CDR1 is SGHNT and CDR2 is YYREEE in the germline V gene (reference sequence). The CDR3 is 18 residues long. CDR3 amino acids: CASRYGQGAGRSTDTQYF. The CDR3 DNA reads as TGTGCCAGCAGATACGGACAGGGGGCTGGTAGGTCGACAGATACGCAGTATTTT.